This T cell receptor (beta chain) was found in a study of T cell responses to AZD1222 COVID-19 vaccine. Trimming cost V 5 bases and J 8 bases; bases outside gene matches: 5. The CDR3 is 13 amino acids. Germline values: CDR1 MDHEN, CDR2 SYDVKM. Data came from immunoSEQ multiplex PCR; TCRdb stores just in-frame clones and leaves some out. The repertoire holds around 110,000 clones, with 85% to 90% as singletons. Sequences were derived from peripheral blood, sampled on day 0 of AZD1222 vaccination. The rearrangement joins TRBV28 to TRBJ1-4; 7 bases line up with TRBD1. The clonotype comes from an adult in good health. CDR3 sequence reads: CASSQGVEEKLFF. The CDR3 DNA is TGTGCCAGCAGTCAGGGGGTAGAGGAAAAACTGTTTTTT.